This T cell receptor beta chain was identified during a study of tumor-infiltrating lymphocytes in primary liver carcinoma. Unmatched junction bases numbered 2, after V lost 5 bases and J lost 5 bases. Germline CDR1 is LNHDA and CDR2 is SQIVND (reference sequence). The CDR3 sequence is 14 residues long. In addition to blood RNA drawn from unsorted whole blood, germline DNA was extracted. Constant-region priming of 500 to 550 ng total RNA yielded TCR beta cDNA. Three nested multiplex PCR rounds, a slightly modified ARM-PCR method, built the TCR beta libraries. PCR rounds one and two used TRBV1-TRBV30 forward primers with a C-beta reverse primer for around 11 cycles each. MiXCR was run by TCRdb on the multiplex PCR reads, yielding one entry per CDR3 protein. The sample consists of 330,000 or so distinct CDR3 sequences, less than 65% of them appearing once.

The specimen was peripheral blood. This chain connects TRBV19 to TRBJ2-4, with 11 bases aligning to TRBD2. The source of this sequence is a middle-aged man with primary liver carcinoma and hepatitis B virus infection. CDR3 DNA sequence: TGTGCCAGTAGTCCGGGACTAGCGGAAAACATTCAGTACTTC. It specifies CASSPGLAENIQYF.